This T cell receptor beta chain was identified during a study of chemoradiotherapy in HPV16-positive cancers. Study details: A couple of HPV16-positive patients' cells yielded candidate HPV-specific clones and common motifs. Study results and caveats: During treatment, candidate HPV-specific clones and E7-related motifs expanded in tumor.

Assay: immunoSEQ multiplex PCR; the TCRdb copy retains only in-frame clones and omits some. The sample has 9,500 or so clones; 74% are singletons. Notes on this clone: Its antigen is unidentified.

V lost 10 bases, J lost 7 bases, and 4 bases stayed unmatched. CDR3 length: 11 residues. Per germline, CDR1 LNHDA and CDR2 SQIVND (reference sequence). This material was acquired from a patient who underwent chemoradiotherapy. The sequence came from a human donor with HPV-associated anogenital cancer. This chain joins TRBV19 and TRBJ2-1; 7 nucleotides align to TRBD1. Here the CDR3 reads CATLRGNEQFF. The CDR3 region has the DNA TGTGCCACCCTCAGGGGGAATGAGCAGTTCTTC.